This section outlines one T cell receptor beta chain sequence together with its context. Its matching antigen is unknown. These data belong to a study of PD-1 blockade in classical Hodgkin lymphoma. CDR3 length: 16 amino acids. Trimming removed 2 bases from V and 7 bases from J, with 17 bases in between. Germline CDR1 is SGHVS and CDR2 is FNYEAQ. Study-level results: Baseline TCR diversity was reportedly lower in newly diagnosed patients than healthy donors. What caused the repertoire differences, perhaps disease activity or prior therapy, remains undefined.

TCRdb's copy holds only in-frame clones and misses some; the assay was immunoSEQ multiplex PCR. This sample has tens of thousands of clones; about 89% occur once, and the top ten carry over 3%. Time point described: newly diagnosed, previously untreated cHL patient sample. PBMCs representing newly diagnosed, untreated classical Hodgkin lymphoma functioned as the comparison. Sample: peripheral blood mononuclear cells (PBMCs). The receptor comes from a human donor with classical Hodgkin lymphoma. The chain joins TRBV7-6 to TRBJ1-4; D unresolved. The CDR3 DNA sequence: TGTGCCAGCAGCTTAAGGTCCGCGGGTATGGGTGAAAAACTGTTTTTT. This codes for CASSLRSAGMGEKLFF.